This is a list of T cell receptor beta chains from one sample in a study of control samples from healthy donors and cancer patients. The table came from immunoSEQ multiplex PCR; TCRdb's copy has only in-frame clones and leaves some out. The sample has about 97,000 clones, about 90% seen once; the top ten hold roughly 2.5%. Material: blood. The receptors originated from a woman in her late teens or twenties in good health. CDR3s include the opening cysteine and the closing phenylalanine or tryptophan. Each record gives: J gene, V gene, D gene, clone size, CDR3 protein, CDR3 DNA. D genes are given only for firm matches. The size of a clone is reported for some rows only, either as once, few or many, or as a class for expanded clones.

TRBJ2-5	TRBV25-1	TRBD1	-	CASSLPRGRETQYF	TGTGCCAGCAGTCTCCCCAGGGGGCGCGAGACCCAGTACTTC
TRBJ2-1	TRBV2	-	-	CASSQVRGKDEQFF	TGTGCCAGCAGCCAGGTGCGCGGTAAGGATGAGCAGTTCTTC
TRBJ1-1	TRBV5-1	-	-	CASSLGTGEAFF	TGCGCCAGCAGCTTGGGTACGGGTGAAGCTTTCTTT
TRBJ1-4	TRBV5-6	TRBD1	once	CASSLAGQGTEKLFF	TGTGCCAGCAGCTTGGCGGGACAGGGGACTGAAAAACTGTTTTTT
TRBJ1-1	TRBV15	-	-	CATSVPQGNTEAFF	TGTGCCACCAGCGTCCCACAGGGGAACACTGAAGCTTTCTTT
TRBJ1-1	TRBV5-4	-	-	CASSLAGETEAFF	TGTGCCAGCAGCTTGGCAGGGGAGACTGAAGCTTTCTTT
TRBJ2-2	TRBV5-4	-	-	CASSLGVVAGELFF	TGTGCCAGCAGCTTGGGGGTCGTGGCCGGGGAGCTGTTTTTT
TRBJ2-7	TRBV5-1	-	-	CASSWRAGEPEQYF	TGCGCCAGCAGCTGGAGGGCAGGGGAACCCGAGCAGTACTTC
TRBJ2-1	TRBV5-5	-	-	CASSLGVGGTPSYNEQFF	TGTGCCAGCAGCTTGGGGGTTGGGGGCACTCCCTCCTACAATGAGCAGTTCTTC
TRBJ2-1	TRBV19	-	-	CASSIAGHQYNEQFF	TGTGCCAGTAGTATAGCGGGGCACCAATACAATGAGCAGTTCTTC
TRBJ2-3	TRBV7-6	TRBD2	-	CASSSRTSGPTDTQYF	TGTGCCAGCAGCTCGAGGACTAGCGGGCCCACAGATACGCAGTATTTT
TRBJ2-2	TRBV5-1	TRBD2	-	CASSLVWASGGNTGELFF	TGCGCCAGCAGCTTGGTATGGGCTAGCGGGGGCAACACCGGGGAGCTGTTTTTT
TRBJ2-1	TRBV27	TRBD2	-	CASSTAPTSGANEQFF	TGTGCCAGCAGTACGGCCCCCACTAGCGGGGCCAATGAGCAGTTCTTC
TRBJ2-7	TRBV7-8	-	-	CASSQSGGPYEQYF	TGTGCCAGCAGCCAGAGTGGGGGGCCCTACGAGCAGTACTTC
TRBJ1-4	TRBV7-9	-	-	CASSPRYRDVGEKLFF	TGTGCCAGCAGCCCCCGGTACCGGGACGTCGGTGAAAAACTGTTTTTT
TRBJ1-5	TRBV7-9	-	-	CASSLVGVGGNQPQHF	TGTGCCAGCAGCTTAGTAGGCGTCGGGGGCAATCAGCCCCAGCATTTT
TRBJ2-5	TRBV12-3/TRBV12-4	-	-	CASSFEEQETQYF	TGTGCCAGCAGTTTCGAGGAGCAAGAGACCCAGTACTTC
TRBJ1-2	TRBV28	-	-	CASSSGKSYGYTF	TGTGCCAGCAGTTCAGGAAAAAGCTATGGCTACACCTTC
TRBJ2-1	TRBV6-2/TRBV6-3	TRBD2	-	CASSTGLAELYNEQFF	TGTGCCAGCAGTACCGGACTAGCGGAGCTTTACAATGAGCAGTTCTTC
TRBJ2-5	TRBV9	-	-	CASSPGRLGWGETQYF	TGTGCCAGCAGTCCCGGACGTTTGGGGTGGGGGGAGACCCAGTACTTC
TRBJ1-1	TRBV19	-	-	CASSIPGTEAFF	TGTGCCAGTAGTATACCGGGGACTGAAGCTTTCTTT
TRBJ2-6	TRBV14	TRBD1	-	CASSQTGAGANVLTF	TGTGCCAGCAGCCAAACAGGGGCGGGGGCCAACGTCCTGACTTTC
TRBJ2-4	TRBV12-3/TRBV12-4	-	-	CASSPLVNIQYF	TGTGCCAGCAGTCCTCTCGTAAACATTCAGTACTTC
TRBJ1-2	TRBV10-3	TRBD1	-	CAISDLDREPYGYTF	TGTGCCATCAGTGACTTAGACAGGGAACCCTATGGCTACACCTTC
TRBJ1-6	TRBV10-1	-	few	CASTLMGGRGNNSPLHF	TGCGCCAGCACTCTAATGGGGGGGAGGGGTAATAATTCACCCCTCCACTTT
TRBJ2-5	TRBV11-3	TRBD1	-	CASSPRAGGLETQYF	TGTGCCAGCAGCCCCCGGGCAGGGGGCTTGGAGACCCAGTACTTC
TRBJ2-7	TRBV30	-	-	CAWSGGGEQYF	TGTGCCTGGAGTGGGGGAGGAGAGCAGTACTTC
TRBJ1-4	TRBV24-1	-	-	CATSDSQGPANEKLFF	TGTGCCACCAGTGATTCCCAGGGGCCCGCTAATGAAAAACTGTTTTTT
TRBJ2-5	TRBV9	-	-	CASSSRQGLEETQYF	TGTGCCAGCAGCTCCAGACAGGGACTGGAAGAGACCCAGTACTTC
TRBJ1-3	TRBV11-2	-	-	CASSLGGNSGNTIYF	TGTGCCAGCAGCTTAGGTGGCAACTCTGGAAACACCATATATTTT
TRBJ2-7	TRBV7-8	-	-	CASSWGTLSSYEQYF	TGTGCCAGCAGCTGGGGTACTCTCAGCTCCTACGAGCAGTACTTC
TRBJ2-7	TRBV20-1	TRBD1	-	CSGQGDNEQYF	TGCAGTGGACAGGGGGACAACGAGCAGTACTTC
TRBJ1-6	TRBV11-2	-	-	CASSLDPISNSPLHF	TGTGCCAGCAGCTTAGATCCGATATCTAATTCACCCCTCCACTTT
TRBJ2-3	TRBV5-1	TRBD2	-	CASSLTLAGGVDTQYF	TGCGCCAGCAGCTTAACACTAGCGGGAGGTGTAGATACGCAGTATTTT
TRBJ1-5	TRBV30	-	-	CAWSRQGNQPQHF	TGTGCCTGGAGCCGACAGGGCAATCAGCCCCAGCATTTT
TRBJ1-2	TRBV5-5	-	-	CASSLQPGVGYTF	TGTGCCAGCAGCTTGCAACCAGGGGTGGGCTACACCTTC
TRBJ2-3	TRBV24-1	-	-	CATSDLMRLDTQYF	TGTGCCACCAGTGATTTGATGCGTCTAGATACGCAGTATTTT
TRBJ2-1	TRBV25-1	TRBD2	-	CASGINSGGTYNEQFF	TGTGCCAGCGGGATAAATAGCGGGGGAACTTACAATGAGCAGTTCTTC
TRBJ2-3	TRBV30	-	-	CAWTRGEGSTDTQYF	TGTGCCTGGACCAGGGGGGAGGGAAGCACAGATACGCAGTATTTT
TRBJ1-2	TRBV6-5	TRBD1	-	CASTRGDSYGYTF	TGTGCCAGCACCCGGGGGGACAGTTATGGCTACACCTTC
TRBJ2-3	TRBV4-2	-	once	CASSQGDTQYF	TGTGCCAGCAGCCAAGGAGATACGCAGTATTTT
TRBJ2-7	TRBV6-5	TRBD1	-	CASRRGTGWYEQYF	TGTGCCAGCAGAAGAGGGACAGGGTGGTACGAGCAGTACTTC
TRBJ1-2	TRBV18	-	-	CASSPDPRVDLYGYTF	TGTGCCAGCTCACCTGACCCGCGGGTGGACCTCTATGGCTACACCTTC
TRBJ1-5	TRBV2	TRBD1	-	CASKADRKDQPQHF	TGTGCCAGCAAGGCGGACAGGAAGGATCAGCCCCAGCATTTT
TRBJ2-2	TRBV6-5	-	-	CAGSTSTGELFF	TGTGCCGGCAGTACAAGCACCGGGGAGCTGTTTTTT
TRBJ2-1	TRBV13	TRBD2	-	CASSTRLAGQQFF	TGTGCCAGCAGCACTCGACTAGCGGGCCAACAGTTCTTC
TRBJ1-5	TRBV4-2	-	-	CASSQVQQGHQPQHF	TGTGCCAGCAGCCAAGTTCAACAGGGCCATCAGCCCCAGCATTTT
TRBJ2-7	TRBV16	-	-	CASSPSARDAYEQYF	TGTGCCAGCAGCCCCTCAGCCCGGGACGCCTACGAGCAGTACTTC
TRBJ2-1	TRBV30	-	-	CAWSGSSHRPYNEQFF	TGTGCCTGGAGTGGATCCTCCCACCGCCCCTACAATGAGCAGTTCTTC
TRBJ2-1	TRBV18	TRBD1	-	CASSPPGTGYNEQFF	TGTGCCAGCTCACCCCCCGGGACAGGTTACAATGAGCAGTTCTTC
TRBJ2-5	TRBV11-2	-	-	CASSLGEAGKETQYF	TGTGCCAGCAGTCTTGGGGAGGCAGGGAAGGAGACCCAGTACTTC
TRBJ2-7	TRBV4-1	-	-	CASSQVGSYEQYF	TGCGCCAGCAGCCAAGTTGGGTCCTACGAGCAGTACTTC
TRBJ2-7	TRBV14	-	-	CASSQGIRSEQYF	TGTGCCAGCAGCCAAGGTATCCGGTCCGAGCAGTACTTC
TRBJ2-7	TRBV30	-	once	CAWSVVLGYEQYF	TGTGCCTGGAGTGTAGTCCTGGGCTACGAGCAGTACTTC